The clone carrying this TCR beta chain was picked up a small number of times. Its cognate antigen is unknown. The CDR3 sequence is 14 residues long. Germline V lookup: CDR1 MNHEY, CDR2 SVGEGT. The V gene end was trimmed by 6 bases and the J gene end by 7 bases; junction bases not matched to a gene: 4. The data stem from a study of T cell responses to AZD1222 COVID-19 vaccine. Points from the study as a whole: Spike-specific TCR breadth rose after two AZD1222 doses, and depth rose as well. Baseline antibody screening turned up just a handful of seropositive AZD1222 recipients. The donors showed a predominance of white British ancestry and of females, with possible underestimation of clonal diversity. Nearly half of the spike-specific TCRs reportedly recognize variant regions that carry no mutations.

Some clones are missing from TCRdb's copy, which holds only in-frame ones; the method was immunoSEQ multiplex PCR. The sample contains about 130,000 clones, approximately 85% of which appear only once. The TCR originated in an adult who received the AZD1222 COVID-19 vaccine. The genes are TRBV6-2 or TRBV6-3 and TRBJ2-2; 11 positions agree with TRBD1. Sequenced material: peripheral blood, taken 28 days after the second AZD1222 dose. The CDR3 DNA sequence: TGTGCCAGCAGCGGACAGGGGGCTGGCGGGGAGCTGTTTTTT. Translation: CASSGQGAGGELFF.